This T cell receptor beta chain was retrieved from a study of T cell responses to AZD1222 COVID-19 vaccine. Overall study findings and caveats: Clonal diversity may have been underestimated in mostly white British donors. Two AZD1222 administrations were followed by greater Spike-specific TCR breadth and depth.

Assay used: immunoSEQ multiplex PCR; TCRdb lists only in-frame clones, some missing. The table includes some 120,000 clones, about 87% detected once. A remark on this clone: Its specificity is unknown.

The source is an adult in good health. The source was peripheral blood, collected on day 0 of AZD1222 vaccination.

DNA for the CDR3: TGTGCCAGCAGAGGACAGGGGGAGACCTACGAGCAGTACTTC. It encodes CASRGQGETYEQYF. V usage is TRBV28 and J usage is TRBJ2-7; the match to TRBD1 covers 10 bases. The CDR3 length is 14 residues. The germline CDR1 and CDR2 sequences are MDHEN and SYDVKM. V lost 6 bases, J lost 2 bases, and 4 bases stayed unmatched.